This T cell receptor beta chain comes out of a study of cytomegalovirus exposure and HLA in healthy donors. The wider study: In a previous analysis, more than 90 million unique TCR beta sequences were found from 150 million to 200 million T cells.

The CDR3 totals 14 residues. V lost 6 bases, J lost 7 bases, and 9 bases stayed unmatched. The V gene's germline CDR1 is SQVTM and CDR2 ANQGSEA. Study results and limitations: About 87% or about 30% of the time was how often most TCR beta V segments were productive, according to an earlier analysis. Certain sequence variants were highly shared and formed a cluster, and this cluster was likely a sequencing artifact. A few CMV-associated chains proved CMV antigen-specific in vitro.

Turning to this clone: As yet, its antigen is unknown.

The primer mix had 60 Vbeta and 13 Jbeta primers. The method was immunoSEQ multiplex PCR; TCRdb's version includes in-frame clones alone and lacks a portion of them. The sample holds 100,000 to 150,000 clones, 81% seen once. The V and J genes are TRBV29-1 and TRBJ1-2; 12 nucleotides align to TRBD1. The sequence was obtained from a man in his late teens or twenties in good health and CMV-seronegative. The material sequenced was PBMCs. The CDR3 DNA reads as TGCAGCGTCGGCGAGGGGACAGGGGGCTGTGGCTACACCTTC. Translating gives CSVGEGTGGCGYTF.